This is a list of T cell receptor beta chains from one sample in a study of blood T cell repertoires in COVID-19. TCRdb's copy holds only in-frame clones and misses some; the assay was immunoSEQ multiplex PCR. The table lists some 45,000 clones, 90% to 95% of them singletons, with approximately 1% in the top ten. Sequenced sample: peripheral blood. The origin of the receptors is a man in his sixties with COVID-19, enrolled during active disease. The CDR3 runs from the conserved cysteine through the conserved F or W. Fields, in order: V gene, clone size, D gene, J gene, CDR3 length, CDR3 protein, CDR3 DNA. A D gene is named only where the DNA matches it firmly. Clone size, where shown, is once, few, many, or a class for clones that have expanded.

v_gene: TRBV5-4
abundance: -
d_gene: TRBD1
j_gene: TRBJ1-2
len: 17
CDR3aa: CASSPIQGARMDYGYTF
CDR3nt: TGTGCCAGCAGCCCCATCCAGGGGGCTCGTATGGACTATGGCTACACCTTC

v_gene: TRBV27
abundance: -
d_gene: -
j_gene: TRBJ2-7
len: 14
CDR3aa: CASSLFLGRYEQYF
CDR3nt: TGTGCCAGCAGTTTATTTTTGGGGCGGTACGAGCAGTACTTC

v_gene: TRBV6-4
abundance: -
d_gene: -
j_gene: TRBJ2-3
len: 13
CDR3aa: CASSVGQGDTQYF
CDR3nt: TGTGCCAGCAGTGTCGGTCAGGGAGATACGCAGTATTTT

v_gene: TRBV5-4
abundance: few
d_gene: TRBD1
j_gene: TRBJ2-7
len: 17
CDR3aa: CASSSGQGGNIVYEQYF
CDR3nt: TGTGCCAGCAGCTCGGGACAGGGTGGTAATATTGTCTACGAGCAGTACTTC

v_gene: TRBV3-1/TRBV3-2
abundance: -
d_gene: -
j_gene: TRBJ1-2
len: 12
CDR3aa: CASSHREGGYTF
CDR3nt: TGTGCCAGCAGCCACCGCGAGGGCGGCTACACCTTC

v_gene: TRBV5-1
abundance: -
d_gene: TRBD2
j_gene: TRBJ2-1
len: 20
CDR3aa: CASSINPTSGSASSYNEQFF
CDR3nt: TGCGCCAGCAGCATCAACCCGACTAGCGGGAGCGCGAGCTCCTACAATGAGCAGTTCTTC

v_gene: TRBV5-8
abundance: -
d_gene: TRBD1
j_gene: TRBJ1-4
len: 14
CDR3aa: CASSLMGQNEKLFF
CDR3nt: TGTGCCAGCAGCTTGATGGGACAGAATGAAAAACTGTTTTTT

v_gene: TRBV28
abundance: few
d_gene: -
j_gene: TRBJ2-7
len: 14
CDR3aa: CASSLVDSPYEQYF
CDR3nt: TGTGCCAGCAGTTTAGTGGACAGCCCCTACGAGCAGTACTTC

v_gene: TRBV2
abundance: -
d_gene: -
j_gene: TRBJ2-3
len: 15
CDR3aa: CASKGLQGGTDTQYF
CDR3nt: TGTGCCAGCAAGGGACTCCAAGGTGGCACAGATACGCAGTATTTT

v_gene: TRBV27
abundance: -
d_gene: -
j_gene: TRBJ2-7
len: 14
CDR3aa: CASTPSPGGHEQYF
CDR3nt: TGTGCCAGCACTCCTTCGCCGGGGGGCCACGAGCAGTACTTC

v_gene: TRBV2
abundance: -
d_gene: TRBD2
j_gene: TRBJ2-1
len: 16
CDR3aa: CASSQTSGRAPNEQFF
CDR3nt: TGTGCCAGCAGTCAGACTAGCGGGAGGGCCCCCAATGAGCAGTTCTTC

v_gene: TRBV2
abundance: -
d_gene: TRBD2
j_gene: TRBJ2-3
len: 12
CDR3aa: CASSDPSGGRTF
CDR3nt: TGTGCCAGCAGTGACCCTAGCGGGGGCCGGACATTT

v_gene: TRBV2
abundance: -
d_gene: -
j_gene: TRBJ2-1
len: 14
CDR3aa: CASNRRLGDNEQFF
CDR3nt: TGTGCCAGCAATCGACGACTAGGGGACAATGAGCAGTTCTTC

v_gene: TRBV7-9
abundance: -
d_gene: -
j_gene: TRBJ1-6
len: 14
CDR3aa: CASSLARSNSPLHF
CDR3nt: TGTGCCAGCAGCTTAGCGAGATCGAATTCACCCCTCCACTTT

v_gene: TRBV30
abundance: -
d_gene: -
j_gene: TRBJ1-5
len: 13
CDR3aa: CAWSADSNQPQHF
CDR3nt: TGTGCCTGGAGTGCAGATAGCAATCAGCCCCAGCATTTT

v_gene: TRBV18
abundance: -
d_gene: -
j_gene: TRBJ1-2
len: 14
CDR3aa: CASSRSSGDYGYTF
CDR3nt: TGTGCCAGCTCACGATCATCGGGGGATTATGGCTACACCTTC

v_gene: TRBV25-1
abundance: -
d_gene: -
j_gene: TRBJ2-1
len: 15
CDR3aa: CASSESRIEGNEQFF
CDR3nt: TGTGCCAGCAGTGAATCCAGGATCGAAGGAAATGAGCAGTTCTTC

v_gene: TRBV2
abundance: -
d_gene: TRBD1
j_gene: TRBJ1-1
len: 14
CDR3aa: CASSEGQGNTEAFF
CDR3nt: TGTGCCAGCAGCGAAGGACAGGGAAACACTGAAGCTTTCTTT

v_gene: TRBV27
abundance: -
d_gene: TRBD1
j_gene: TRBJ1-2
len: 16
CDR3aa: CASSPGQGQSLDGYTF
CDR3nt: TGTGCCAGCAGCCCGGGACAGGGCCAGTCTCTAGATGGCTACACCTTC